This T cell receptor beta chain was observed in a study of OX40 agonist ivuxolimab in advanced cancers. Study results and caveats: More expanded clones were found, on average, in CD8+ than in CD4+ T cells. By week 6 at 0.1 to 3.0 mg/kg, blood CD4+ and CD8+ T cells had expanded clonally. Partial responders dosed at 0.1-3.0 mg/kg displayed clonal expansion ranking among the lowest.

As regards this clone: Antigen specificity is unknown.

Trimming removed 0 bases from V and 10 bases from J, with 19 bases in between. From germline, CDR1 is SQVTM and CDR2 ANQGSEA. The CDR3 has 15 amino acids. Clones were sequenced by immunoSEQ multiplex PCR, and TCRdb holds only the in-frame ones, with some missing. The data show 40,000 to 55,000 clones, with roughly 92% seen just once and nearly 15% held by the top ten. If patients had autoimmune disease history or systemic immunosuppression, they were excluded. V is TRBV29-1 and J is TRBJ2-1, with D hard to call. The sequencing here drew on CD4+ or CD8+ T cells sorted from blood, taken in a trial of the OX40 agonist ivuxolimab. The TCR sequence derives from an adult with an advanced solid tumor such as melanoma, head and neck, liver or kidney cancer. The CDR3 loop reads CSVEDRRLSSMEQFF. CDR3 nucleotides: TGCAGCGTTGAAGATCGCCGCTTGTCGAGTATGGAGCAGTTCTTC.